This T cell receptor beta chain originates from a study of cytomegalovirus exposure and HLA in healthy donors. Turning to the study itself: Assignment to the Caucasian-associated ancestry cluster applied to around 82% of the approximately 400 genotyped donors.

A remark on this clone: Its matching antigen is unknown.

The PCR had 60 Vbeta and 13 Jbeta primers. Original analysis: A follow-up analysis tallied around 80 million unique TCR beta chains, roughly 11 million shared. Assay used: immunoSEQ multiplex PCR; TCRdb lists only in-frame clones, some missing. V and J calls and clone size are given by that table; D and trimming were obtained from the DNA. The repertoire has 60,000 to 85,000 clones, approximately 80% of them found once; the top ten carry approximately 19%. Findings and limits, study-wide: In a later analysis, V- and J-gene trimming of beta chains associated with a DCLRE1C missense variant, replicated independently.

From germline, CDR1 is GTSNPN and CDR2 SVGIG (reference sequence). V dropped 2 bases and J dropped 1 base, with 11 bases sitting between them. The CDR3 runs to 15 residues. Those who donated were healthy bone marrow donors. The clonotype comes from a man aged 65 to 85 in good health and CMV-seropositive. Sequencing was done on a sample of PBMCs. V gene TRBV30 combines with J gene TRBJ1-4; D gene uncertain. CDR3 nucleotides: TGTGCCTGGAGTAGTTGGGAGGGAACTAATGAAAAACTGTTTTTT. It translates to CAWSSWEGTNEKLFF.